The following is a T cell receptor beta chain sequence with its context. This entry is derived from a study of blood T cell repertoires in COVID-19. Study overall: Spain, Italy and the United States supplied samples that represented acute and convalescent COVID-19. PBMCs, B-cell-depleted T cells, or T cells were the source of the cDNA or gDNA that made up the material.

Germline values: CDR1 MNHEY, CDR2 SVGAGI. V was trimmed by 5 bases and J by 9 bases, leaving 14 bases between them. The CDR3 extends over 13 amino acids. Some clones are missing from TCRdb's copy, which holds only in-frame ones; the method was immunoSEQ multiplex PCR. The profile covers hundreds of thousands of clones, with 91% appearing a single time and roughly 3% taken by the ten largest. The TCR sequence derives from a woman between 18 and 30 years old who had recovered from COVID-19. The rearrangement joins TRBV6-5 to TRBJ2-4, with D possibly matching TRBD1 (6 bases). Sequencing was carried out using peripheral blood. For the CDR3, the DNA is TGTGCCAGCAGTCCCAGGGGCAGGGGCATTCAGTACTTC. Encoded protein: CASSPRGRGIQYF.